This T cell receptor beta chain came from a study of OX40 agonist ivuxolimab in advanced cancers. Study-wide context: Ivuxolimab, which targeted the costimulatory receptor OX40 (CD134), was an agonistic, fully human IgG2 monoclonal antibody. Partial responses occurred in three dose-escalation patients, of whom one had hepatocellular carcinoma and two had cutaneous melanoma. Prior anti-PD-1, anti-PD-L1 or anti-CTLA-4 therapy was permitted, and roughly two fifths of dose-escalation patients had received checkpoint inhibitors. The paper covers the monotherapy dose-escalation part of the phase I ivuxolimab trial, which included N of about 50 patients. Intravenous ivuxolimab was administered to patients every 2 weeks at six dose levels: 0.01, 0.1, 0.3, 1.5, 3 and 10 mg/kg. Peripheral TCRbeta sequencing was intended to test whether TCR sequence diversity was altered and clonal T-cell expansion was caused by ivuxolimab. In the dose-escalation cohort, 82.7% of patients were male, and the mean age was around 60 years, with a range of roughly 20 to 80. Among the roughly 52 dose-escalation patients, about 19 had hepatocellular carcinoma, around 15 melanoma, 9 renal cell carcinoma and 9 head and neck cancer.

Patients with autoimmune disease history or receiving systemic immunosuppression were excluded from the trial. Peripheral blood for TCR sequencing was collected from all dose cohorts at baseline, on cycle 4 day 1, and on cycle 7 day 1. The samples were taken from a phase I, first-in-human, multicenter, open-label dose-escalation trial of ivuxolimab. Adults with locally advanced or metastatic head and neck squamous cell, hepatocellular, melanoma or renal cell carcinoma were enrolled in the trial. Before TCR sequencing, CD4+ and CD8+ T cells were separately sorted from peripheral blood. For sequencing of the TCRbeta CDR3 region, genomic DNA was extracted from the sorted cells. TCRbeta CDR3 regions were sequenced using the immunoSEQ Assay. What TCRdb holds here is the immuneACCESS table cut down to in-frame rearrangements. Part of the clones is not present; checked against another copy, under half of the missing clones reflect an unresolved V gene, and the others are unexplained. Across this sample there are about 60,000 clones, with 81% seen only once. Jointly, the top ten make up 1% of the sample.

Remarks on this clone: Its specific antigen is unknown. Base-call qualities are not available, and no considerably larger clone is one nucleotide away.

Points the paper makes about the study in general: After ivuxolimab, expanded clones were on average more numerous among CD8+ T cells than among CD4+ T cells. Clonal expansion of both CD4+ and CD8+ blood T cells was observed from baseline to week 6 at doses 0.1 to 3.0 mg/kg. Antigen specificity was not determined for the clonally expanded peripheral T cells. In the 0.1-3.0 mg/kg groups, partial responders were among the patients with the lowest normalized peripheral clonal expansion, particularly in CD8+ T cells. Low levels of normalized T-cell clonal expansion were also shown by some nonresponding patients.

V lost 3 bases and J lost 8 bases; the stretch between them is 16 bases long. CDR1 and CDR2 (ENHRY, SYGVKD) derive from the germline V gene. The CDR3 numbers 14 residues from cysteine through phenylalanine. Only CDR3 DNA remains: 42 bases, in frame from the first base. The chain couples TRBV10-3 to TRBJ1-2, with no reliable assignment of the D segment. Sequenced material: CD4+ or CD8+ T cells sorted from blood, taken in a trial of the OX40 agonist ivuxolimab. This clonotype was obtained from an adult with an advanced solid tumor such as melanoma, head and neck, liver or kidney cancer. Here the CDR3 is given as CAISERSESNGYTF. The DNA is TGTGCCATCAGTGAACGTTCCGAATCCAACGGCTACACCTTC.